This entry concerns a single T cell receptor beta chain. Its antigen is undetermined. The table came from immunoSEQ multiplex PCR; TCRdb's copy has only in-frame clones and leaves some out. Among around 66,000 clones listed, around 87% were seen once. J lost 7 bases, V lost 2 bases, and 13 bases had no gene match. Germline values: CDR1 SGDLS, CDR2 YYNGEE. There are 17 residues in the CDR3. Collection occurred without any documented infections or immune events in donors. This specimen belongs to a study of identifying expanded T cells in peripheral blood. Study-level findings and limits: Variance in clone template counts between roughly two-week samples significantly increased with total template count across all healthy donors. Technical replicates showed around 1.2 changed clones; roughly two weeks roughly 16; four weeks 19.

The sample was blood. The sequence was collected from a person between 18 and 75 years old in good health. V gene TRBV9 combines with J gene TRBJ2-3; 10 bases fit TRBD1. DNA for the CDR3: TGTGCCAGCAGCGTTAGGCTGATGGGACAGGGGTATCATACGCAGTATTTT. This gives the protein CASSVRLMGQGYHTQYF.